These T cell receptor beta chains were read from a single sample in a study of untreated major depressive disorder. Sequencing was performed with immunoSEQ multiplex PCR; in TCRdb, only in-frame clones are kept and a portion is missing. The sample holds approximately 21,000 clones; roughly 86% are singletons and the top ten take approximately 0.43%. The sequenced sample was CD4+ T cells from PBMCs. The receptors here all came from a woman in her thirties or forties in good health. The CDR3 runs from the conserved cysteine through the conserved F or W. The D gene is left open where the match is weak. Expanded clones get a size class; other rows say once, few or many, or leave the size out.

d_call	clone_size	j_call	v_call	cdr3_aa	cdr3_nt
TRBD1	.	TRBJ1-4	TRBV19	CASNAGGTNEKLFF	TGTGCCAGTAATGCAGGGGGGACTAATGAAAAACTGTTTTTT
.	.	TRBJ1-3	TRBV13	CASSLALAESGNTIYF	TGTGCCAGCAGCTTAGCATTGGCTGAGTCCGGAAACACCATATATTTT
.	.	TRBJ1-1	TRBV5-4	CASSSTIGNTEAFF	TGTGCCAGCAGCTCTACAATTGGGAACACTGAAGCTTTCTTT
TRBD1	.	TRBJ2-7	TRBV5-1	CASSVTGSNAYEQYF	TGCGCCAGCAGCGTGACAGGGAGCAACGCCTACGAGCAGTACTTC
TRBD1	.	TRBJ1-5	TRBV27	CASSLGQGRSQPQHF	TGTGCCAGCAGTTTAGGACAGGGCAGGAGTCAGCCCCAGCATTTT
.	.	TRBJ2-1	TRBV5-1	CASSLGDLYNEQFF	TGCGCCAGCAGCTTGGGGGATCTCTACAATGAGCAGTTCTTC
.	.	TRBJ2-2	TRBV7-6	CASSLGGIAGELFF	TGTGCCAGCAGCTTAGGAGGGATCGCCGGGGAGCTGTTTTTT
TRBD1	.	TRBJ1-5	TRBV10-2	CASRLQGSNQPQHF	TGCGCCAGCAGACTACAGGGGAGCAATCAGCCCCAGCATTTT
.	.	TRBJ1-5	TRBV28	CASSFNSGLRGNQPQHF	TGTGCCAGCAGTTTCAACTCGGGCTTGCGGGGCAATCAGCCCCAGCATTTT
TRBD1	.	TRBJ1-1	TRBV11-2	CASSLRQGSYYEAFF	TGTGCCAGCAGCTTGAGACAGGGGTCCTACTATGAAGCTTTCTTT
TRBD2	.	TRBJ2-1	TRBV29-1	CSVEAPAGVLDEQFF	TGCAGCGTTGAGGCCCCTGCGGGAGTCTTGGATGAGCAGTTCTTC
TRBD1	.	TRBJ1-1	TRBV6-5	CASSYRDRGTEAFF	TGTGCCAGCAGTTACCGGGACAGGGGTACTGAAGCTTTCTTT
.	.	TRBJ2-7	TRBV5-1	CASRTQGGEQYF	TGCGCCAGCAGGACTCAGGGGGGCGAGCAGTACTTC
.	.	TRBJ1-5	TRBV6-5	CASRPGGNQPQHF	TGTGCCAGCAGACCAGGTGGCAATCAGCCCCAGCATTTT
.	.	TRBJ1-2	TRBV4-2	CASSQERTDSYGYTF	TGTGCCAGCAGCCAGGAGAGGACGGACTCCTATGGCTACACCTTC
.	once	TRBJ2-2	TRBV29-1	CSTKTENTGELFF	TGCAGCACTAAGACCGAGAACACCGGGGAGCTGTTTTTT
.	.	TRBJ2-2	TRBV9	CASSVGDGELFF	TGTGCCAGCAGCGTAGGAGACGGGGAGCTGTTTTTT
TRBD2	.	TRBJ2-1	TRBV25-1	CASSLNRASGGHNEQFF	TGTGCCAGCAGCCTTAATAGGGCTAGCGGGGGCCACAATGAGCAGTTCTTC
TRBD1	once	TRBJ2-3	TRBV18	CASSPARGDTQYF	TGTGCCAGCTCACCAGCCAGGGGGGATACGCAGTATTTT
.	.	TRBJ2-3	TRBV6-5	CASSPRGGTQYF	TGTGCCAGCAGTCCCAGGGGGGGTACGCAGTATTTT
.	few	TRBJ1-4	TRBV5-1	CASSEELFF	TGCGCCAGCAGCGAAGAGCTGTTTTTT
.	.	TRBJ2-2	TRBV18	CASSPDTNTGELFF	TGTGCCAGCTCCCCCGACACCAACACCGGGGAGCTGTTTTTT
.	.	TRBJ2-5	TRBV5-4	CASSGEETQYF	TGTGCCAGCAGCGGAGAGGAGACCCAGTACTTC